This TCR beta chain was sequenced for a study of blood T cells in healthy people across ages (dated by TCRdb to the mid-2010s). Turning to the overall study: In model experiments, template switching captured roughly one uniquely barcoded TCR beta cDNA molecule for every two T cells. Using deep sequencing normalized with unique cDNA molecular identifiers, the study measured how TCR beta repertoire diversity changes with age. The donors were divided into four age groups: young (average around 15 years), middle-aged (about 41), aged (roughly 66) and long-lived (82). To avoid experimental bias, donors of different ages were randomly spread across the sequencing lanes. Using the same blood draw, the study looked at two additional independent replicas of 1 million unique cDNA reads for two donors, one aged 18 to 30 and the other aged 80 or older. Beyond this particular receptor, the publication reports: The CMV infection status of donors was not known, potentially confounding age-related changes in expanded clonotypes. Compared with the aged group, the long-lived group had more naive CD4+ T cells, fewer expanded clones and increased TCR diversity, a pattern suggesting age selection. Total diversity estimates from one million sequenced T cells were considered lower bounds and underestimates. Bulk unsorted PBMC profiling prevented conclusive comparison of naive and antigen-experienced compartments. Observed TCR beta diversity correlated strongly with the percentage of naive T cells measured by flow cytometry. Observed TCR beta diversity per million T cells fell roughly linearly with age, and a significant reduction was already apparent by age around 40.

To note about this clonotype: Its antigen is currently not known. No much larger clone exists at a distance of one base, and base qualities are not known.

Systemically healthy Caucasian individuals from Russia, 35 to 40 in total and aged about 6 to 95 years, were included as donors. Ten milliliters of peripheral blood were drawn from each donor into EDTA-treated Vacutainer tubes. Ficoll-Paque density-gradient centrifugation was used to isolate PBMCs, with at least 7 million per sample. Total RNA was extracted from PBMCs with Trizol reagent, with at least 5.5 micrograms obtained per sample. Naive CD45RAhigh/CD27high T cell percentages were measured by flow cytometry on a PBMC aliquot from every donor. V is clipped by 1 base and J by 5 bases, and the sequence between their germline boundaries is 14 bases long. The CDR3, cysteine through phenylalanine, is 15 amino acids long. Only the CDR3 DNA is retained, 45 bases long and in frame from the first base. The germline V gene sets CDR1 to MGHRA and CDR2 to YSYEKL. The library was prepared using 5' RACE. The instrument given in TCRdb is Illumina HiSeq 2500. A second roughly 7 to 11 cycle PCR used a sample-barcoded 5' primer and a J-beta primer mix. Each TCR beta cDNA molecule received a unique molecular identifier from a template-switch 5' adaptor carrying 12 random nucleotides. Each sample yielded at least 2.5 million CDR3-containing paired-end reads. All of the RNA was converted into first-strand cDNA using the Mint cDNA synthesis kit, with a TRBC-specific oligonucleotide serving as the primer. All cDNA was treated with uracil-DNA glycosylase and then went through a first 18-cycle PCR with the universal primers M1SS and BC2_uni_R. The authors' pipeline ran thus. For normalization, 1 million high-quality reads were randomly selected from each sample, with every read carrying a distinct molecular identifier. Reads with shared molecular identifiers were discarded instead of being binned into consensus sequences. CDR3 identification, clonotype clustering and error correction used MiTCR with a Q25 quality threshold and the strictest error-elimination algorithm. Lower-bound total TCR beta diversity was estimated with a nonparametric unseen species model using Euler transformation. The raw public reads went through TCRdb reprocessing: fastp at Q25, MiXCR clone calling, in-frame beta chains kept. CDR3 protein duplicates are merged, each entry listing the most common genes and DNA. TCRdb's processing, not the authors', yielded these V and J calls. The sample contains 1.5 million or so distinct CDR3 sequences, 42% of them found a single time. The biggest ten clones account for roughly 7.7% of the sample.

This clonotype originated in a young woman in good health. The chain is made from TRBV4-1 and TRBJ1-2, and possibly TRBD1, on 5 matching bases. The sample taken for sequencing was blood. The CDR3: CASSQGQRSQYGYTF. The nucleotides read TGCGCCAGCAGCCAAGGACAGAGGAGCCAATATGGCTACACCTTC.